The clone carrying this T cell receptor (beta chain) was seen more than once but under ten times. Clones were read by immunoSEQ multiplex PCR, and TCRdb kept only the in-frame ones, dropping some. The profile shows about 40,000 clones, over 75% of them singletons. J was trimmed by 2 bases and V by 2 bases; bases with no gene match: 7. There are 17 residues in the CDR3. Per germline, CDR1 SGDLS and CDR2 YYNGEE. This sample was taken from a study of blood T cell repertoires in COVID-19. In the study overall: Whether acute or convalescent, the COVID-19 samples came from the United States, Italy and Spain.

The material sequenced was peripheral blood. The rearrangement uses TRBV9 and TRBJ2-2, with 9 bases matching TRBD1. The sequence derives from a human donor in a cohort sampled during active or convalescent COVID-19. The donor label of this sample is uncertain. Here the CDR3 DNA reads TGTGCCAGCAGCGTCCGTCCGGGACAGGGAAACACCGGGGAGCTGTTTTTT. It is translated as CASSVRPGQGNTGELFF.